Below, 27 T cell receptor beta chains from the same sample are listed, as sequenced in a study of cytomegalovirus exposure and HLA in healthy donors. PCR employed 60 Vbeta and 13 Jbeta primers. Here immunoSEQ multiplex PCR was the method, and the copy in TCRdb shows in-frame clones only, minus some. The table lists roughly 110,000 clones, approximately 73% of them singletons. Sequencing was carried out using PBMCs. The receptors shown here come from a man aged 25-45 years in good health and CMV-seronegative.

About this clone itself: A junction end diverges from the germline sequence, so it may reflect a read error. J is TRBJ2-7 and V is TRBV5-5; TRBD2 matches 7 bases. Germline-derived CDR1 and CDR2 are SGHKS and YYEKEE (reference sequence). The CDR3 consists of 17 residues. The CDR3 DNA follows: TGTGCCAGCAGCGTCCCTCCCCAAGCGGGGAGTTCCTACAAGCAGTACTTC. As protein: CASSVPPQAGSSYKQYF.

This clone was picked up a small number of times. The chain recombines TRBV19 with TRBJ2-7; 7 bases line up with TRBD1. After removal of 6 bases from V and 1 base from J, the junction contained 3 bases not matched to a gene. The CDR3 contains 13 residues. From germline, CDR1 is LNHDA and CDR2 SQIVND (reference sequence). The CDR3: CASSDRVSYEQYF. In nucleotides, the CDR3 is TGTGCCAGTAGCGACAGGGTATCCTACGAGCAGTACTTC.

The gene calls are TRBV11-2 and TRBJ2-3; 8 nucleotides align to TRBD1. Losses at the gene ends were 5 bases for V and 4 bases for J; bases not matched to a gene: 5. The length of the CDR3 is 14 residues. Germline V gene sequence: CDR1 SGHAT, CDR2 FQNNGV. The CDR3 DNA follows: TGTGCCAGCAGCCGTATGACAGGGGCAGATACGCAGTATTTT. Translating it yields CASSRMTGADTQYF.

The chain uses TRBV11-2 and TRBJ2-1, with 10 bases lining up with TRBD2. Germline V gene sequence: CDR1 SGHAT, CDR2 FQNNGV. The CDR3 sequence is 16 residues long. V shed 3 bases and J 4 bases; nucleotides not matched to a gene: 6. The DNA for the CDR3 is TGTGCCAGCAGCTTGCGTGCTAGCGGGAGTTACAATGAGCAGTTCTTC. It is translated as CASSLRASGSYNEQFF.

The chain carries TRBV15 and TRBJ2-3, with 7 bases identical to TRBD2. There are 16 residues in the CDR3. The V and J ends lost 3 bases and 0 bases, in that order; junction bases with no gene match: 6. Germline V gene sequence: CDR1 LNHNV, CDR2 YYDKDF (reference sequence). CDR3 DNA sequence: TGTGCCACCAGCAGGGGGGGGAGTGGGAGCACAGATACGCAGTATTTT. Its translation: CATSRGGSGSTDTQYF. Combining the CDR3 with reference TRBV15 and TRBJ2-3 gives the whole variable domain DAMVIQNPRYQVTQFGKPVTLSCSQTLNHNVMYWYQQKSSQAPKLLFHYYDKDFNNEADTPDNFQSRRPNTSFCFLDIRSPGLGDTAMYLCATSRGGSGSTDTQYFGPGTRLTVL.

The chain has TRBV7-3 and TRBJ2-3; possibly TRBD2 for D (7 bases). This CDR3 comprises 15 residues. V lost 2 bases and J 5 bases, leaving 14 bases between the germline ends. Germline lookup yields CDR1 SGHTA and CDR2 FQGTGA. The CDR3 coding sequence is TGTGCCAGCAGCTTATCGGCGGGGGCAGGAGATACGCAGTATTTT. Its translation: CASSLSAGAGDTQYF. Full variable domain (remainder filled in from reference TRBV7-3 and TRBJ2-3): GAGVSQTPSNKVTEKGKYVELRCDPISGHTALYWYRQSLGQGPEFLIYFQGTGAADDSGLPNDRFFAVRPEGSVSTLKIQRTERGDSAVYLCASSLSAGAGDTQYFGPGTRLTVL.

V usage is TRBV5-4 and J usage is TRBJ2-1; 8 bases map to TRBD1. This CDR3 contains 14 residues. Germline V gene data show CDR1 as SGHNT and CDR2 as YYREEE (reference sequence). J lost 5 bases, V lost 4 bases, and 5 bases had no gene match. The CDR3: CASSIRDRNNEQFF. Here the CDR3 DNA reads TGTGCCAGCAGCATCCGGGACAGGAACAATGAGCAGTTCTTC.

The rearrangement uses TRBV7-9 and TRBJ2-3; TRBD2 matches at 15 bases. This CDR3 spans 18 amino acids. Germline lookup yields CDR1 SEHNR and CDR2 FQNEAQ (reference sequence). V shed 5 bases, J shed 2 bases, and the junction held 8 bases outside the gene matches. CDR3 loop: CASSPPGLAGGVTDTQYF. The CDR3 nucleotides are TGTGCCAGCAGCCCCCCTGGACTAGCGGGGGGGGTCACAGATACGCAGTATTTT.

This clone was seen many times. The rearrangement uses TRBV4-1 and TRBJ2-5; 7 bases align to TRBD1. Germline CDR1 and CDR2: MGHRA and YSYEKL. This CDR3 contains 14 residues. V was pared by 1 base and J by 5 bases, with 4 bases of the junction left unmatched. The CDR3 region is CASSQVDRVETQYF. CDR3 in DNA: TGCGCCAGCAGCCAAGTTGACAGGGTGGAGACCCAGTACTTC.

V gene TRBV19 combines with J gene TRBJ1-3; D not resolved. The V end lost 6 bases, the J end lost 0 bases, and 12 bases lay between the germline ends. Germline lookup yields CDR1 LNHDA and CDR2 SQIVND (reference sequence). CDR3 length: 15 amino acids. CDR3: CASRRSDPSGNTIYF. The CDR3 coding sequence is TGTGCCAGTAGAAGAAGCGATCCCTCTGGAAACACCATATATTTT.

In regard to this clone: The same CDR3 also results from other DNA sequences found in this sample. CDR3: CASSPTDTQYF. CDR3 DNA sequence: TGTGCCAGCAGCCCAACAGATACGCAGTATTTT. The gene calls are TRBV7-9 and TRBJ2-3; D gene unclear. Germline CDR1 reads SEHNR; CDR2 reads FQNEAQ (reference sequence). V was shortened by 5 bases and J by 3 bases, with 3 bases between the two germline ends. The CDR3 contains 11 residues.

The J gene is TRBJ2-3, the V gene TRBV6-1; the D is unclear. V was clipped by 5 bases and J by 0 bases, with 3 bases between them. Germline V CDR1 and CDR2: MNHNS, SASEGT. CDR3 length equals 12 residues. CDR3 region: CASSLSTDTQYF. CDR3 nucleotide sequence: TGTGCCAGCAGTCTTAGCACAGATACGCAGTATTTT.

Only one count was recorded for this clone. The V gene is TRBV5-1, the J gene TRBJ2-5; 15 bases are shared with TRBD2. The CDR3 extends over 15 amino acids. V was pared by 7 bases and J by 1 base, with 2 bases of the junction left unmatched. The germline gives CDR1 SGHRS, CDR2 YFSETQ. CDR3 in DNA: TGCGCCAGCGGACTAGCGGGGGGGCGCCAAGAGACCCAGTACTTC. Amino acids: CASGLAGGRQETQYF.

This clone occurred a few times. This sequence joins TRBV4-1 and TRBJ1-5; 7 bases are a match to TRBD1. The length of the CDR3 is 15 residues. From germline, CDR1 is MGHRA and CDR2 YSYEKL. V gave up 2 bases and J gave up 4 bases; unmatched junction bases: 5. CDR3 amino acids: CASSQRDSANQPQHF. Written as DNA, the CDR3 is TGCGCCAGCAGCCAAAGGGACAGCGCAAATCAGCCCCAGCATTTT.

CDR3 in amino acids: CASSEAWGGAEAFF. The CDR3, as DNA: TGTGCCAGCAGTGAAGCTTGGGGGGGGGCTGAAGCTTTCTTT. The chain couples TRBV6-1 to TRBJ1-1; D perhaps matches TRBD1 (5 bases). CDR1 is MNHNS and CDR2 is SASEGT in the germline V gene. The CDR3 loop spans 14 amino acids. Deletions cut 0 bases from V and 6 bases from J, with 11 bases between.

The chain recombines TRBV2 with TRBJ2-1; no clear D. Between the trimmed V and J ends, which lost 4 bases and 4 bases, there was a span of 5 bases. Germline-derived CDR1 and CDR2 are SNHLY and FYNNEI. The CDR3 consists of 12 residues. As DNA, the CDR3 is TGTGCCAGCAGTGCCCTTTACAATGAGCAGTTCTTC. Its translation: CASSALYNEQFF. The full variable domain, its missing parts supplied by reference TRBV2 and TRBJ2-1, is EPEVTQTPSHQVTQMGQEVILRCVPISNHLYFYWYRQILGQKVEFLVSFYNNEISEKSEIFDDQFSVERPDGSNFTLKIRSTKLEDSAMYFCASSALYNEQFFGPGTRLTVL.

The J gene is TRBJ2-1, the V gene TRBV5-4, with 14 bases that match TRBD2. V was pared by 4 bases and J by 6 bases, with 6 bases of the junction left unmatched. This CDR3 comprises 16 residues. CDR1 and CDR2 (germline): SGHNT, YYREEE (reference sequence). The CDR3 protein is CASSRRLAGGLNEQFF. For the CDR3, the DNA is TGTGCCAGCAGCCGCAGACTAGCGGGGGGGCTCAATGAGCAGTTCTTC.

The genes are TRBV11-2 and TRBJ2-1; 10 bases agree with TRBD2. J lost 8 bases, V lost 3 bases, and 4 bases had no gene match. From germline, CDR1 is SGHAT and CDR2 FQNNGV. The CDR3 covers 14 residues. The CDR3 DNA sequence: TGTGCCAGCAGCTTGGATGGGACTAGCGATGAGCAGTTCTTC. It specifies CASSLDGTSDEQFF.

The gene calls are TRBV6-1 and TRBJ2-2; 9 nucleotides align to TRBD2. The trim removed 4 bases at V and 6 bases at J, leaving 9 bases unmatched. The length of the CDR3 is 16 residues. The germline gives CDR1 MNHNS, CDR2 SASEGT. The chain's CDR3 is CASSVGAGGGPGELFF. DNA of the CDR3: TGTGCCAGCAGTGTCGGGGCGGGGGGGGGCCCCGGGGAGCTGTTTTTT.

The chain recombines TRBV5-1 with TRBJ2-5, with a weak D call TRBD1 (5 bases). Looked up from germline, CDR1 is SGHRS and CDR2 is YFSETQ. The CDR3 is made up of 13 amino acids. The V end lost 4 bases, the J end lost 4 bases, and 11 bases lay between the germline ends. The chain's CDR3 is CASSVTVGETQYF. The CDR3 nucleotides read TGCGCCAGCAGCGTGACAGTTGGAGAGACCCAGTACTTC.

In DNA form, the CDR3 reads TGTGCCAGCAGTAAACAGGGTTTCGGCGATGGCTACACCTTC. Residues: CASSKQGFGDGYTF. This rearrangement joins TRBV28 to TRBJ1-2, with TRBD1 as a possible D gene (6 bases). Trimming took 5 bases from V and 6 from J, leaving 16 bases between them. The germline CDR1 and CDR2 sequences are MDHEN and SYDVKM. The CDR3 is 14 residues long.

Comments on this clone: This sample also contains other DNA sequences that code for the same CDR3. The V gene is TRBV5-1, the J gene TRBJ2-5; tentative D call: TRBD1 (7 bases). The germline V gene has CDR1 SGHRS and CDR2 YFSETQ. This CDR3 is 14 amino acids long. The germline V and J ends were trimmed by 2 bases and 1 base, with 9 bases remaining between them. The CDR3 region is CASSFQGGQETQYF. CDR3 sequence (DNA): TGCGCCAGCAGCTTCCAGGGGGGCCAAGAGACCCAGTACTTC.

The gene calls are TRBV18 and TRBJ1-2; TRBD1 matches at 7 bases. V lost 2 bases, J lost 7 bases, and 10 bases stayed unmatched. Germline values: CDR1 KGHSH, CDR2 LQKENI. This CDR3 spans 15 amino acids. This chain's CDR3 is CASSPGNRDRGGYTF. DNA for the CDR3: TGTGCCAGCTCACCAGGCAACCGGGACAGAGGTGGCTACACCTTC.

This clone was seen more than once but under ten times. The chain is built from TRBV10-3 and TRBJ2-3, with 7 bases matching TRBD2. This CDR3 has 17 amino acids. Trimming cost V 4 bases and J 0 bases; bases outside gene matches: 10. Germline CDR1 reads ENHRY; CDR2 reads SYGVKD. The CDR3 bases are TGTGCCATCAGTGGCCGCCGTGGGCGGGAGAGCACAGATACGCAGTATTTT. Its protein product is CAISGRRGRESTDTQYF.

This chain links TRBV19 with TRBJ2-7; 9 positions agree with TRBD2. The CDR3 runs to 14 residues. Per germline, CDR1 LNHDA and CDR2 SQIVND (reference sequence). V shed 3 bases, J shed 6 bases, and the junction held 6 bases outside the gene matches. The CDR3 reads CASSMASGRPEQYF. Here the CDR3 DNA reads TGTGCCAGTAGTATGGCCAGCGGGAGGCCCGAGCAGTACTTC. The variable domain in full, completed from reference TRBV19 and TRBJ2-7, reads DGGITQSPKYLFRKEGQNVTLSCEQNLNHDAMYWYRQDPGQGLRLIYYSQIVNDFQKGDIAEGYSVSREKKESFPLTVTSAQKNPTAFYLCASSMASGRPEQYFGPGTRLTVT.

This clone was seen only a few times. The chain carries TRBV28 and TRBJ1-2; 11 positions match TRBD1. V lost 7 bases to trimming and J lost 8 bases; unmatched junction nucleotides: 12. This CDR3 region has 15 residues. Germline loops: CDR1 MDHEN, CDR2 SYDVKM. CDR3 coding DNA: TGTGCCAGCACCCTGAGGACAGGGGGCAACTCAGGCTACACCTTC. As protein: CASTLRTGGNSGYTF.

The CDR3 region is CASSRGLAGVYEQFF. The CDR3 nucleotides read TGTGCCAGCAGTAGGGGACTAGCGGGGGTCTATGAGCAGTTCTTC. The rearrangement uses TRBV28 and TRBJ2-1; 14 bases are shared with TRBD2. Germline CDR1 and CDR2: MDHEN and SYDVKM. The CDR3 is 15 residues long. Trimming at V came to 5 bases and at J to 8 bases, leaving 5 bases not matched to a gene. Looking up the rest from reference TRBV28 and TRBJ2-1 gives the full variable domain: DVKVTQSSRYLVKRTGEKVFLECVQDMDHENMFWYRQDPGLGLRLIYFSYDVKMKEKGDIPEGYSVSREKKERFSLILESASTNQTSMYLCASSRGLAGVYEQFFGPGTRLTVL.